These T cell receptor beta chains were read from a single sample in a study of cytomegalovirus exposure and HLA in healthy donors. Sequenced by immunoSEQ multiplex PCR; TCRdb stores in-frame clones only, minus some. The top ten clones hold 1.8% of a sample with under 150,000 clones, about a tenth of them seen once. The specimen sequenced was PBMCs. All receptors come from a male donor in good health and CMV-seronegative. The CDR3 runs from the conserved cysteine through the conserved F or W. The D gene is left open where the match is weak. Size is stated for part of the rows, as once, few or many counts, or as a class when the clone is expanded.

CDR3 protein | CDR3 DNA | clone size | J gene | V gene | D gene
CASSAGLGTNTF | TGTGCCAGCAGCGCTGGGCTAGGGACAAACACCTTC | few | TRBJ1-2 | TRBV11-2 | -
CSVVPGLTRAKNIQYF | TGCAGCGTTGTTCCGGGACTAACCCGGGCCAAAAACATTCAGTACTTC | - | TRBJ2-4 | TRBV29-1 | TRBD2
CAISRPTGAGEQYF | TGTGCCATCAGCCGGCCGACGGGAGCGGGGGAGCAGTACTTC | - | TRBJ2-7 | TRBV10-3 | TRBD2
CAISESGRSGGREQYF | TGTGCCATCAGTGAGTCTGGGCGTAGCGGGGGCCGCGAGCAGTACTTC | few | TRBJ2-7 | TRBV10-3 | TRBD2
CASSQEQGLNTEAFF | TGTGCCAGCAGCCAAGAGCAGGGGTTGAACACTGAGGCTTTCTTT | - | TRBJ1-1 | TRBV4-2 | -
CASSFSPSGDPPQETQYF | TGTGCCAGCAGTTTTTCCCCTAGCGGGGACCCCCCACAAGAGACCCAGTACTTC | - | TRBJ2-5 | TRBV28 | TRBD2
CASSIVSGARFGKQYF | TGTGCCAGCAGTATCGTATCAGGGGCCCGATTTGGAAAGCAGTACTTC | - | TRBJ2-7 | TRBV28 | -
CASSLGPTGNRPQHF | TGTGCCAGCAGCCTAGGACCCACAGGGAACCGACCCCAGCATTTT | few | TRBJ1-5 | TRBV28 | -
CASSRRSPPRGQEDIAFF | TGCGCCAGCAGCCGGAGATCCCCACCGAGGGGACAGGAGGACATAGCGTTCTTT | few | TRBJ1-1 | TRBV5-1 | TRBD1
CASSQGFSYREGERRFF | TGTGCCAGCAGCCAGGGCTTCTCTTATCGGGAGGGAGAGAGGCGGTTCTTC | few | TRBJ2-1 | TRBV4-2 | TRBD2
CASSLVRGGGTGELFF | TGTGCCAGCAGCTTAGTGAGAGGGGGCGGCACCGGGGAGCTGTTTTTT | - | TRBJ2-2 | TRBV7-8 | TRBD1
CASSQAGEGGETQYF | TGTGCCAGCAGCCAAGCGGGAGAGGGAGGAGAGACCCAGTACTTC | few | TRBJ2-5 | TRBV4-2 | -
CASSEGRGIYGYTF | TGTGCCAGCAGTGAAGGCAGGGGGATATATGGCTACACCTTC | - | TRBJ1-2 | TRBV2 | TRBD1
CASSTGGNGNTIYF | TGTGCCAGCAGTACAGGGGGCAATGGAAACACCATATATTTT | few | TRBJ1-3 | TRBV28 | TRBD1
CAIPGLASGANVLTF | TGTGCCATACCGGGACTGGCCTCTGGGGCCAACGTCCTGACTTTC | few | TRBJ2-6 | TRBV10-3 | -
CASSQALAGPTQETQYF | TGTGCCAGCAGCCAAGCCCTAGCGGGGCCGACCCAAGAGACCCAGTACTTC | few | TRBJ2-5 | TRBV4-2 | TRBD2
CASSLAGGSHEQYF | TGTGCCAGCAGCTTAGCGGGAGGTTCCCACGAGCAGTACTTC | - | TRBJ2-7 | TRBV7-6 | -
CSVVRDRVQETQYF | TGCAGCGTTGTAAGGGACAGGGTACAAGAGACCCAGTACTTC | few | TRBJ2-5 | TRBV29-1 | TRBD1
CASSLGLAGGETQYF | TGTGCCAGCAGCTTGGGACTAGCGGGAGGAGAGACCCAGTACTTC | - | TRBJ2-5 | TRBV7-2 | TRBD2
CASSPTGGGTEAFF | TGCGCCAGCAGCCCGACAGGGGGAGGAACTGAAGCTTTCTTT | - | TRBJ1-1 | TRBV5-1 | TRBD1
CASSQDFTVNNEKLFF | TGCGCCAGCAGCCAAGATTTCACAGTAAATAATGAAAAACTGTTTTTT | few | TRBJ1-4 | TRBV4-1 | -
CASSALTGLANVLTF | TGTGCCAGCAGTGCCCTAACAGGGCTGGCCAACGTCCTGACTTTC | few | TRBJ2-6 | TRBV6-5 | -
CASSERPSTDTQYF | TGCGCCAGCAGCGAGCGGCCTAGCACAGATACGCAGTATTTT | few | TRBJ2-3 | TRBV5-1 | -
CASSLGRRGATGELFF | TGTGCCAGCAGCTTGGGACGACGGGGGGCCACCGGGGAGCTGTTTTTT | - | TRBJ2-2 | TRBV5-6 | -
CASSLVIGRGKLSGYTF | TGTGCCAGCAGCTTAGTTATTGGACGGGGTAAACTGTCGGGCTACACCTTC | - | TRBJ1-2 | TRBV7-2 | -
CASSLQSGTGGPDTQYF | TGTGCCAGCAGCCTCCAATCCGGGACAGGGGGCCCAGATACGCAGTATTTT | - | TRBJ2-3 | TRBV9 | TRBD1
CASSRLAGEETQYF | TGCGCCAGCAGCCGGCTAGCGGGGGAAGAGACCCAGTACTTC | - | TRBJ2-5 | TRBV4-3 | TRBD2
CASSLSPGVQETQYF | TGTGCCAGCAGCTTAAGTCCAGGGGTACAAGAGACCCAGTACTTC | - | TRBJ2-5 | TRBV7-2 | -
CASSTVAGGGNEQFF | TGTGCCAGCAGCACAGTAGCGGGGGGGGGCAATGAGCAGTTCTTC | - | TRBJ2-1 | TRBV5-6 | TRBD2
CASSADRRQPQHF | TGTGCCAGCAGCGCGGACAGGAGACAGCCCCAGCATTTT | few | TRBJ1-5 | TRBV2 | TRBD1
CASSLDREAPHNEQFF | TGTGCCAGCAGCTTAGACCGGGAGGCTCCACACAATGAGCAGTTCTTC | - | TRBJ2-1 | TRBV7-3 | TRBD2
CASSVVGGSYEQYF | TGTGCCAGCAGTGTTGTGGGGGGCTCCTACGAGCAGTACTTC | - | TRBJ2-7 | TRBV7-2 | -
CASSFLRRRVEKLFF | TGTGCCAGCAGCTTTCTTAGGCGGCGGGTTGAAAAACTGTTTTTT | few | TRBJ1-4 | TRBV12-1 | -
CAWSNLTSGWGYTGELFF | TGTGCCTGGAGTAACCTGACTAGCGGGTGGGGGTACACCGGGGAGCTGTTTTTT | few | TRBJ2-2 | TRBV30 | TRBD2
CASSLPVSYEQYF | TGTGCCAGCAGTTTACCAGTTTCCTACGAGCAGTACTTC | few | TRBJ2-7 | TRBV28 | -
CASSQGTSGTYEQYF | TGCGCCAGCAGCCAAGGGACTAGCGGGACCTACGAGCAGTACTTC | - | TRBJ2-7 | TRBV4-1 | TRBD2
CASSRTGVNEQYF | TGTGCCAGCAGCAGGACAGGGGTCAACGAGCAGTACTTC | many | TRBJ2-7 | TRBV6-1 | TRBD1
CASSLAQTRETQYF | TGTGCCAGCAGCTTGGCCCAGACGAGGGAGACCCAGTACTTC | - | TRBJ2-5 | TRBV5-6 | -
CASSSMTSGGAGNEQFF | TGCGCCAGCAGCTCCATGACTAGCGGGGGGGCAGGCAATGAGCAGTTCTTC | - | TRBJ2-1 | TRBV5-1 | TRBD2
CASSNDRNTGELFF | TGTGCCAGCAGCAACGACAGGAACACCGGGGAGCTGTTTTTT | - | TRBJ2-2 | TRBV7-3 | -
CASSAGVGGMGYEQYF | TGTGCCAGCAGTGCCGGGGTCGGGGGTATGGGCTACGAGCAGTACTTC | - | TRBJ2-7 | TRBV28 | -
CASSLYGGGETQYF | TGTGCCAGCAGCTTGTATGGGGGAGGCGAGACCCAGTACTTC | few | TRBJ2-5 | TRBV5-4 | -
CAISESGGGFADTQYF | TGTGCCATCAGTGAGTCTGGGGGGGGCTTCGCAGATACGCAGTATTTT | - | TRBJ2-3 | TRBV10-3 | -
CARSFPGSAGELFF | TGTGCCAGAAGCTTTCCGGGTTCGGCCGGGGAGCTGTTTTTT | - | TRBJ2-2 | TRBV5-3 | -
CSVGGETQYF | TGCAGCGTTGGCGGGGAGACCCAGTACTTC | few | TRBJ2-5 | TRBV29-1 | -
CASSEARQTHEQYF | TGTGCCAGCAGTGAAGCGAGACAGACTCACGAGCAGTACTTC | few | TRBJ2-7 | TRBV6-1 | -
CASSPNMDTQYF | TGCGCCAGCAGCCCCAACATGGATACGCAGTATTTT | - | TRBJ2-3 | TRBV4-1 | -
CASSPRRASYEQYF | TGTGCCAGCAGTCCGCGGCGGGCCTCCTACGAGCAGTACTTC | - | TRBJ2-7 | TRBV27 | -
CASTTGTSNTEAFF | TGTGCCAGCACTACAGGGACATCTAACACTGAAGCTTTCTTT | - | TRBJ1-1 | TRBV9 | -
CASSPTRGPYNGQFF | TGTGCCAGCTCCCCTACGCGGGGACCCTACAATGGGCAGTTCTTC | - | TRBJ2-1 | TRBV7-9 | -
CASSQSEYEQYF | TGTGCCAGCAGTCAAAGCGAATACGAGCAGTACTTC | few | TRBJ2-7 | TRBV6-1 | -
CAWVTSGDYEQYF | TGTGCCTGGGTGACTAGCGGAGACTACGAGCAGTACTTC | few | TRBJ2-7 | TRBV30 | TRBD2
CASSLRDRAYEQYF | TGTGCCAGCAGCCTCCGGGACAGGGCCTACGAGCAGTACTTC | - | TRBJ2-7 | TRBV7-9 | TRBD1
CASSYGIDEGKGYTF | TGTGCCAGCAGTTACGGAATCGATGAGGGAAAGGGCTACACCTTC | few | TRBJ1-2 | TRBV6-6 | -
CASSPTGTSGGNEQFF | TGTGCCAGCAGTCCCACCGGGACTAGTGGGGGCAATGAGCAGTTCTTC | few | TRBJ2-1 | TRBV7-3 | TRBD2
CASSLNAGAANYGYTF | TGTGCCAGCAGCTTAAATGCAGGGGCCGCTAACTATGGCTACACCTTC | few | TRBJ1-2 | TRBV7-2 | -
CASSRQGTTEAFF | TGTGCCAGCAGTCGACAGGGGACCACTGAAGCTTTCTTT | few | TRBJ1-1 | TRBV6-1 | TRBD1
CACSLGTNSNQPQHF | TGTGCCTGCAGCCTCGGGACAAATAGCAATCAGCCCCAGCATTTT | - | TRBJ1-5 | TRBV2 | -
CASSPTGHPGVAFF | TGTGCCAGCAGCCCGACGGGCCATCCGGGGGTAGCTTTCTTT | few | TRBJ1-1 | TRBV7-9 | -